The clone carrying this T cell receptor beta chain appeared many times. What it binds is unknown. This sample was taken from a study of spatial heterogeneity in lung cancer. Study conclusions and caveats: Counts of expanded alpha and beta TCRs within tumors tracked the tumor nonsynonymous mutation count.

Time point of the sample: sample taken at primary tumor resection. No cells were sorted before sequencing. The whole RNA sequenced was extracted from tumor, nontumor lung or frozen PBMC. The CDR3 is made up of 18 amino acids. Per the germline V gene, CDR1 is SQVTM and CDR2 is ANQGSEA. Trimming took off 0 bases at V and 0 bases at J, with 18 bases between the two ends. TCRdb analysed the 5' RACE reads with MiXCR anew, one entry per CDR3 protein. The sample includes several thousand distinct CDR3 sequences, about 11% of them seen just once. Sequencing was performed on lung tumor tissue, taken at surgery. This clonotype originated in a female donor with early-stage non-small cell lung cancer. The chain carries TRBV29-1 and TRBJ1-3; possible D gene TRBD1, 6 bases. CDR3 sequence (DNA): TGCAGCGTTGAAGACGGGGGCGCGCCTTTAAGCTCTGGAAACACCATATATTTT. Its protein is CSVEDGGAPLSSGNTIYF.